The following is a T cell receptor beta chain sequence with its context. It has no known antigen specificity. Qualities for individual bases were not recorded, and no much larger clone is one base off. These data belong to a study of control samples from healthy donors and cancer patients (TCRdb year 2020). Receptor amplification or capture employed the immunoSEQ multiplex PCR assay. This is the immuneACCESS table as TCRdb keeps it, with only in-frame sequences that have V and J called. A part of the clones is gone; compared with another copy, unresolved V genes explain less than half, and the rest is unexplained. The sample yields over 45,000 clones; about 92% were counted once. Roughly 1.5% of the sample lies in the top ten. The CDR3 has 11 amino acids, counting the end cysteine and phenylalanine. Only the CDR3 DNA stays, 33 bases, in frame from base 1. From a lookup of the germline V gene, CDR1 and CDR2 are MGHDK and SYGVNS. V and J lose 10 bases and 4 bases, and a span of 11 bases separates them.

The sequence is built from TRBV25-1 and TRBJ2-7; D gene: possibly TRBD2, on 6 matching bases. Sequencing input: PBMCs. The sequence was collected from a middle-aged man with colorectal cancer. The CDR3 protein: CATSRGYEQYF. The sequenced DNA: TGTGCCACCAGCCGGGGGTACGAGCAGTACTTC.